This T cell receptor beta chain is drawn from a study of type 1 regulatory T cells. For the study at large: This in vitro CD4 product, T-allo10, is enriched for Tr1 cells and alloantigen-specific.

On this clonotype itself: Its antigen is currently unknown.

After removal of 1 base from V and 6 bases from J, the junction contained 8 bases not matched to a gene. The CDR3 sequence is 15 residues long. TCRdb analysed the reads with MiXCR anew, one entry per CDR3 protein. The repertoire holds 55,000 to 65,000 distinct CDR3 sequences, with 62% as singletons. This chain uses TRBV12-3 or TRBV12-4 with TRBJ1-2, with 7 nucleotides matching TRBD1. The source is a human donor in good health. The sample consisted of cultured non-Tr1 T cells, either the whole culture or a sorted T cell fraction (not recorded which). As DNA, the CDR3 is TGTGCCAGCAGTTTAGGCGGCCGGGACAGCCATGGCTACACCTTC. Translating it yields CASSLGGRDSHGYTF.